This T cell receptor beta chain was observed in a study of blood T cell repertoires in COVID-19. The wider study: The samples span acute and convalescent COVID-19 from the United States, Italy and Spain. From T cells, B-cell-depleted T cells, or PBMCs came the material, which was cDNA or gDNA.

Germline-derived CDR1 and CDR2 are LGHNT and FRNRAP. The ends were cut back, 6 bases at V and 4 bases at J, with 18 bases in the middle. This CDR3 has 16 amino acids. Original processing methods: Nucleated cell number was recorded as an estimate derived from reference gene primer amplification. Sequencing used immunoSEQ multiplex PCR; TCRdb keeps in-frame clones, though not all of them. That table gives V, J and clone size, and the DNA gave D and trimming. The sample includes 50,000 or so clones, 85% to 90% of them seen just once. The chain carries TRBV12-5 and TRBJ1-4, with D perhaps TRBD1 (5 bases). Sequenced input: peripheral blood. The TCR originated in a human donor in a cohort sampled during active COVID-19. In nucleotides, the CDR3 is TGTGCTAGTGGGGACTGGCGCGGGGACGATAATGAAAAACTGTTTTTT. Its protein product is CASGDWRGDDNEKLFF.